Listed here are 14 T cell receptor beta chains from one sample, sequenced in a study of T cells in Graves' hyperthyroidism and ophthalmopathy. Regions amplified from RNA transcripts were the TCR beta CDR3 regions. The HTBI primer set served for first-round RT-PCR of the TCR CDR3. Each CDR3 protein is one row after TCRdb ran MiXCR on the multiplex PCR reads. The sample records about 840,000 distinct CDR3 sequences, about 38% being singletons. The specimen sequenced was blood. The receptors were sampled from a man aged 18 to 35 with Graves' hyperthyroidism.

J is TRBJ2-2 and V is TRBV5-1; 10 bases agree with TRBD1. The CDR3 consists of 17 residues. The J segment lost 4 bases and the V segment lost 0 bases, leaving 6 bases of the junction unmatched. Germline V gene lookup returns CDR1 SGHRS and CDR2 YFSETQ. The CDR3 region is CASSLAGTGATTGELFF. In DNA form, the CDR3 reads TGCGCCAGCAGCTTGGCAGGGACAGGGGCGACCACCGGGGAGCTGTTTTTT. Full variable domain (outside the CDR3, taken from reference TRBV5-1 and TRBJ2-2): KAGVTQTPRYLIKTRGQQVTLSCSPISGHRSVSWYQQTPGQGLQFLFEYFSETQRNKGNFPGRFSGRQFSNSRSEMNVSTLELGDSALYLCASSLAGTGATTGELFFGEGSRLTVL.

V is TRBV7-8 and J is TRBJ2-2; 9 nucleotides line up with TRBD2. Germline CDR1 and CDR2: SGHVS and FQNEAQ. The CDR3 runs to 17 residues. With V trimmed by 5 bases and J by 3 bases, 10 bases remained unmatched. The CDR3 sequence is CASSPHGGGADTGELFF. As DNA, the CDR3 is TGTGCCAGCAGCCCTCATGGCGGGGGGGCCGACACCGGGGAGCTGTTTTTT.

This clonotype was counted ten times or more. This chain uses TRBV19 with TRBJ1-5, with 8 bases identical to TRBD1. From germline, CDR1 is LNHDA and CDR2 SQIVND (reference sequence). The CDR3 contains 14 residues. Trimming took 9 bases from V and 1 from J; bases not matched to a gene: 5. The CDR3 sequence: CASSRQGSNQPQHF. DNA for the CDR3: TGTGCCAGCAGTCGACAGGGGAGCAATCAGCCCCAGCATTTT.

This clonotype was found many times. The rearrangement joins TRBV24-1 to TRBJ2-7; D gene ambiguous. The germline V gene encodes CDR1 KGHDR and CDR2 SFDVKD. The CDR3 has 14 amino acids. With 3 bases removed from V and 3 bases from J, the gap between germline ends came to 11 bases. DNA for the CDR3: TGTGCCACCAGTGATGAGAAGAGCTTCTACGAGCAGTACTTC. Amino acids: CATSDEKSFYEQYF.

This clonotype was seen at least ten times. The rearrangement links TRBV7-9 to TRBJ1-2, with 9 bases aligning to TRBD1. The V segment lost 7 bases and the J segment 8 bases; nucleotides outside the gene matches: 11. Per germline, CDR1 SEHNR and CDR2 FQNEAQ (reference sequence). The CDR3 length is 14 residues. The CDR3 DNA follows: TGTGCCAGCACCACACCGGACAGGGGAAGAGGCTACACCTTC. Translated, it gives CASTTPDRGRGYTF.

This chain uses TRBV24-1 with TRBJ2-5; 10 bases are shared with TRBD1. CDR1 and CDR2 (germline): KGHDR, SFDVKD. Unmatched junction bases numbered 11, after V lost 6 bases and J lost 5 bases. This CDR3 has 16 residues. Here the CDR3 reads CATSNPPGQGDETQYF. CDR3 coding DNA: TGTGCCACCAGTAACCCCCCCGGACAGGGGGACGAGACCCAGTACTTC.

CDR3 residues: CASSWGTSGDQETQYF. The CDR3 nucleotides are TGCGCCAGCAGCTGGGGGACTAGCGGGGACCAAGAGACCCAGTACTTC. This chain links TRBV5-1 with TRBJ2-5; 13 bases fit TRBD2. Germline CDR1 reads SGHRS; CDR2 reads YFSETQ. The V and J ends lost 3 bases and 0 bases, in that order; junction bases with no gene match: 2. The CDR3 is 16 residues long.

This clonotype occurred a few times. This chain links TRBV4-1 with TRBJ2-7, with 9 bases lining up with TRBD2. The CDR3 extends over 16 amino acids. With 0 bases clipped from V and 5 bases from J, the junction kept 8 bases outside the gene matches. The germline V gene has CDR1 MGHRA and CDR2 YSYEKL. CDR3 protein: CASSQEGGGAFHEQYF. In DNA, the CDR3 is TGCGCCAGCAGCCAAGAGGGCGGGGGGGCCTTCCACGAGCAGTACTTC.

The chain joins TRBV7-9 to TRBJ2-5; D not resolved. Germline loops: CDR1 SEHNR, CDR2 FQNEAQ (reference sequence). The CDR3 sequence is 14 residues long. The germline V and J ends were trimmed by 0 bases and 0 bases, with 5 bases remaining between them. CDR3 nucleotides: TGTGCCAGCAGCTTAGCGCGGAACCAAGAGACCCAGTACTTC. Translated: CASSLARNQETQYF.

This chain joins TRBV9 and TRBJ2-2, with D perhaps TRBD2 (5 bases). Germline loops: CDR1 SGDLS, CDR2 YYNGEE. V was cut by 6 bases and J by 4 bases, with 16 bases left in between. This CDR3 has 15 residues. This CDR3 reads CASTTSGFFTGELFF. CDR3 sequence (DNA): TGTGCCAGCACCACTAGTGGCTTTTTCACCGGGGAGCTGTTTTTT. Using reference TRBV9 and TRBJ2-2 for the parts outside the CDR3, the full variable domain is DSGVTQTPKHLITATGQRVTLRCSPRSGDLSVYWYQQSLDQGLQFLIQYYNGEERAKGNILERFSAQQFPDLHSELNLSSLELGDSALYFCASTTSGFFTGELFFGEGSRLTVL.

This clonotype occurred many times. The chain joins TRBV25-1 to TRBJ1-4; 10 positions agree with TRBD1. Trimming took 4 bases from V and 4 from J; bases not matched to a gene: 6. The CDR3 runs to 16 residues. CDR1 is MGHDK, CDR2 SYGVNS, per germline. CDR3 DNA: TGTGCCAGCAGTGTCCTCGGGACAGGGGTTAATGAAAAACTGTTTTTT. Amino acids: CASSVLGTGVNEKLFF.

The table lists this clonotype with a few counts. In nucleotides, the CDR3 is TGTGCCAGCAGCTTAGCGGGGAATGCAGCCCCGGAGACCCAGTACTTC. Protein sequence: CASSLAGNAAPETQYF. The J gene is TRBJ2-5, the V gene TRBV7-8, with D uncertain. The germline V gene has CDR1 SGHVS and CDR2 FQNEAQ. The CDR3 totals 16 residues. Trimming left V 0 bases short and J 5 bases short, with 16 bases between.

A remark on this clonotype: At one boundary the junction diverges from the germline segment, which might be a read error. The CDR3 coding sequence is TGCAGTGCTAGAATGAGGGGGAACACTGAAGCTTTC. Translated: CSARMRGNTEAF. The V and J genes are TRBV20-1 and TRBJ2-6; possibly TRBD1 for D (6 bases). Germline CDR1 reads DFQATT; CDR2 reads SNEGSKA (reference sequence). The CDR3 is made up of 12 amino acids.

This clonotype was seen many times. The chain links TRBV9 to TRBJ2-6, with D uncertain. Germline V lookup: CDR1 SGDLS, CDR2 YYNGEE. V gave up 3 bases and J gave up 2 bases, with 9 bases separating them. The length of the CDR3 is 15 residues. The CDR3 sequence: CASSAFWAGANVLTF. The CDR3 DNA is TGTGCCAGCAGCGCTTTCTGGGCTGGGGCCAACGTCCTGACTTTC.